These 26 T cell receptor beta chains originate from one sample sequenced in a study of human T cells and chemical hapten exposure. One entry per CDR3 protein, called by TCRdb with MiXCR from the RACE reads. The top ten clones hold 1.2% of a sample with 270,000 or so distinct CDR3 sequences, 7.5% to 8% of them seen once. Noted time point: pre-sensitization, week 0. Sample treatment: therapeutic diphenylcyclopropenone sensitization with weekly scalp DPC. The sample here was whole blood, taken in connection with sensitization to the hapten diphenylcyclopropenone (DPC). The receptors originated from a man between 18 and 35 years old with alopecia areata. Some clones in this sample may be carry-over from other donors' samples.

This chain connects TRBV7-9 to TRBJ2-3; 7 bases agree with TRBD1. Germline lookup yields CDR1 SEHNR and CDR2 FQNEAQ (reference sequence). Trimming removed 4 bases from V and 1 base from J; junction bases left unmatched: 14. The CDR3 contains 18 residues. The CDR3 sequence: CASSSAVTGDPGTDTQYF. The DNA for the CDR3 is TGTGCCAGCAGCTCTGCCGTCACAGGGGACCCCGGCACAGATACGCAGTATTTT.

This sequence joins TRBV20-1 and TRBJ2-1; 7 positions agree with TRBD1. Germline-derived CDR1 and CDR2 are DFQATT and SNEGSKA (reference sequence). V was pared by 4 bases and J by 3 bases, with 6 bases of the junction left unmatched. CDR3 length: 14 residues. As DNA, the CDR3 is TGCAGTGCTACGGGACAGCACCTCTACAATGAGCAGTTCTTC. This encodes CSATGQHLYNEQFF.

The chain is built from TRBV4-1 and TRBJ1-1; the D is unclear. The CDR3 covers 15 residues. Per germline, CDR1 MGHRA and CDR2 YSYEKL. V lost 0 bases and J 0 bases, leaving 8 bases between the germline ends. CDR3 sequence reads: CASSQETGLNTEAFF. The CDR3 coding sequence is TGCGCCAGCAGCCAAGAGACGGGCCTGAACACTGAAGCTTTCTTT.

This clonotype came up many times. CDR3 DNA sequence: TGTGCCAGCAGCTCCTTGGACGCGACAGGCCCCCAGCATTTT. Protein product: CASSSLDATGPQHF. The V call is TRBV9, the J call TRBJ1-5, with D tentatively TRBD1 (6 bases). Germline V CDR1 and CDR2: SGDLS, YYNGEE. Trimming pared 4 bases from V and 10 bases from J, leaving 18 bases between. This CDR3 is 14 amino acids long.

The chain combines TRBV10-3 with TRBJ2-2; D may be TRBD2 (6 bases). V lost 4 bases, J lost 6 bases, and 9 bases lay in between. This CDR3 has 13 amino acids. Germline V gene data show CDR1 as ENHRY and CDR2 as SYGVKD. The CDR3: CAISGAGSGELFF. CDR3 coding DNA: TGTGCCATCAGTGGTGCGGGGTCCGGGGAGCTGTTTTTT.

This clonotype came up many times. This chain joins TRBV7-2 and TRBJ1-6; 8 positions match TRBD1. Germline CDR1 and CDR2: SGHTA and FQGNSA. The J segment lost 10 bases and the V segment lost 5 bases, leaving 13 bases of the junction unmatched. The CDR3 runs to 16 residues. CDR3 residues: CASSPRTGLAGSPLHF. In DNA, the CDR3 is TGTGCCAGCAGCCCCCGGACAGGGCTAGCAGGATCACCCCTCCACTTT.

This clonotype was counted between two and nine times. The chain has TRBV6-2 or TRBV6-3 and TRBJ2-2; 10 nucleotides line up with TRBD1. The V gene's germline CDR1 is MNHEY and CDR2 SVGEGT. V shed 6 bases and J 8 bases; nucleotides not matched to a gene: 12. This CDR3 has 16 amino acids. The CDR3 DNA sequence: TGTGCCAGCAGGCCCGCGACAGGGGGCTCGTCAGGGGAGCTGTTTTTT. Its translation: CASRPATGGSSGELFF.

The chain has TRBV6-6 and TRBJ2-7, with D unresolved. Trimming cost V 4 bases and J 6 bases, with 10 bases left between them. Per germline, CDR1 MNHNY and CDR2 SVGAGI (reference sequence). This CDR3 comprises 12 residues. The CDR3 DNA reads as TGTGCCAGCAGTTTTAACAGTGGCGAGCAGTACGTC. Its translation is CASSFNSGEQYV.

J is TRBJ2-3 and V is TRBV6-1, with D hard to call. Deletions cut 3 bases from V and 3 bases from J, with 4 bases between. Germline CDR1 is MNHNS and CDR2 is SASEGT. The CDR3 has 12 amino acids. The CDR3 loop reads CASSEQTDTQYF. DNA for the CDR3: TGTGCCAGCAGTGAGCAGACAGATACGCAGTATTTT.

The genes are TRBV28 and TRBJ1-2; 7 bases agree with TRBD1. The CDR3 runs to 16 residues. V gave up 4 bases and J gave up 0 bases; unmatched junction bases: 8. The germline V gene has CDR1 MDHEN and CDR2 SYDVKM. CDR3 amino acids: CASSSPGQDPNYGYTF. CDR3 bases: TGTGCCAGCAGTTCCCCCGGACAGGATCCTAACTATGGCTACACCTTC.

The chain has TRBV12-5 and TRBJ1-5; D might be TRBD1 (6 bases). CDR1 and CDR2 from the germline V gene are LGHNT and FRNRAP. The CDR3 is 19 residues long. V was cut by 5 bases and J by 0 bases, with 23 bases left in between. This CDR3 is CASGPPKGGQKYSNQPQHF. The CDR3 bases are TGTGCTAGTGGTCCACCCAAGGGGGGACAAAAATATAGCAATCAGCCCCAGCATTTT.

This chain joins TRBV7-3 and TRBJ1-6; D is perhaps TRBD1 (5 bases). The CDR3 is made up of 16 amino acids. Trimming stripped 2 bases from V and 10 bases from J, with 18 bases between. Germline V gene data show CDR1 as SGHTA and CDR2 as FQGTGA. CDR3 DNA: TGTGCCAGCAGCTTAGGGGGGACGGCCGGCTCCTCACCCCTCCACTTT. Translation gives CASSLGGTAGSSPLHF.

This clonotype was seen more than once but under ten times. This chain uses TRBV3-1 with TRBJ1-5; D gene unclear. CDR1 is LGHDT and CDR2 is YNNKEL in the germline V gene (reference sequence). This CDR3 comprises 14 residues. V was trimmed by 0 bases and J by 6 bases, leaving 9 bases between them. The DNA for the CDR3 is TGTGCCAGCAGCCAAGAAATTGGGAGTCAGCCCCAGCATTTT. This codes for CASSQEIGSQPQHF.

This clonotype was seen more than once but under ten times. The rearrangement uses TRBV3-1 and TRBJ2-7; D gene ambiguous. Germline CDR1 reads LGHDT; CDR2 reads YNNKEL (reference sequence). The CDR3 is 17 amino acids. V lost 0 bases and J lost 1, with 16 bases in between. Here the CDR3 reads CASSQDPLIAESYEQYF. CDR3 DNA sequence: TGTGCCAGCAGCCAAGATCCTTTGATAGCAGAGTCCTACGAGCAGTACTTC.

This clonotype has just a few counts. The gene calls are TRBV2 and TRBJ2-4; D ambiguous. Germline values: CDR1 SNHLY, CDR2 FYNNEI. V gave up 4 bases and J gave up 8 bases, with 15 bases separating them. The CDR3 extends over 14 amino acids. The CDR3 bases are TGTGCCAGCAGTGTTCGGGTCTCCCGGGACATTCAGTACTTC. Amino acids: CASSVRVSRDIQYF. Variable domain in full (rest from reference TRBV2 and TRBJ2-4): EPEVTQTPSHQVTQMGQEVILRCVPISNHLYFYWYRQILGQKVEFLVSFYNNEISEKSEIFDDQFSVERPDGSNFTLKIRSTKLEDSAMYFCASSVRVSRDIQYFGAGTRLSVL.

This rearrangement joins TRBV7-2 to TRBJ1-2; the D gene is possibly TRBD1 (6 bases). Between the trimmed V and J ends, which lost 7 bases and 2 bases, there was a span of 11 bases. The CDR3 covers 13 residues. CDR1 is SGHTA and CDR2 is FQGNSA in the germline V gene. As DNA, the CDR3 is TGTGCCAGCAACAATCAGGGGAACTATGGCTACACCTTC. Protein: CASNNQGNYGYTF. The entire variable domain, with the rest obtained from reference TRBV7-2 and TRBJ1-2, is as follows: GAGVSQSPSNKVTEKGKDVELRCDPISGHTALYWYRQSLGQGLEFLIYFQGNSAPDKSGLPSDRFSAERTGGSVSTLTIQRTQQEDSAVYLCASNNQGNYGYTFGSGTRLTVV.

This clonotype was counted at least ten times. The chain has TRBV4-2 and TRBJ1-2, with 8 bases fitting TRBD1. The CDR3 covers 15 residues. Germline CDR1 is LGHNA and CDR2 is YNFKEQ. V trimming: 1 base; J trimming: 8 bases; junction bases outside the gene matches: 9. The CDR3 region is CASSQARGQGGGYTF. Written as DNA, the CDR3 is TGTGCCAGCAGCCAAGCCAGAGGACAGGGAGGGGGCTACACCTTC.

This rearrangement joins TRBV6-2 or TRBV6-3 to TRBJ2-7, with a tentative D call TRBD2 (6 bases). V lost 2 bases and J 6 bases, leaving 11 bases between the germline ends. CDR3 length: 13 amino acids. Germline CDR1 and CDR2: MNHEY and SVGEGT. CDR3 bases: TGTGCCAGCAGTTACGGGAGGAACCTCGAGCAGTACGTC. As protein: CASSYGRNLEQYV.

This clonotype appeared a few times. The rearrangement joins TRBV7-2 to TRBJ2-1; TRBD1 matches 7 bases. Looked up from germline, CDR1 is SGHTA and CDR2 is FQGNSA. This CDR3 has 18 amino acids. Trimming removed 0 bases from V and 7 bases from J; junction bases left unmatched: 15. The CDR3 DNA follows: TGTGCCAGCAGCTTAGCCTACTGGGACAGCCACTTCGGTAATGAGCAGTTCTTC. This translates into CASSLAYWDSHFGNEQFF.

This clonotype was picked up a small number of times. The V call is TRBV20-1, the J call TRBJ1-1; no definite D call. Germline V gene data show CDR1 as DFQATT and CDR2 as SNEGSKA (reference sequence). V shed 4 bases and J shed 1 base, with 10 bases lying between them. This CDR3 is 13 amino acids long. The CDR3: CSATVDPNTEAFF. The CDR3 bases are TGCAGTGCTACAGTCGACCCGAACACTGAAGCTTTCTTT.

At least ten counts were recorded for this clonotype. The chain uses TRBV27 and TRBJ2-7; TRBD1 matches 8 bases. CDR1 is MNHEY and CDR2 is SMNVEV in the germline V gene (reference sequence). CDR3 length: 13 residues. After removal of 6 bases from V and 4 bases from J, the junction contained 5 bases not matched to a gene. The CDR3 region has the DNA TGTGCCAGCAGCACCGGGACAGGATACGAGCAGTACTTC. It codes for CASSTGTGYEQYF.

This clonotype was picked up many times. An end of the junction does not agree with germline; a read error may underlie this. The chain recombines TRBV28 with TRBJ2-3; weak D call: TRBD1 (6 bases). CDR1 and CDR2 from the germline V gene are MDHEN and SYDVKM. The CDR3 is 14 residues long. The CDR3 DNA sequence: TGTGCCAGCAGTTTAATTCACGGGACAAGGGTCCCCCGTTTT. It yields the protein CASSLIHGTRVPRF. The full variable domain, its missing parts supplied by reference TRBV28 and TRBJ2-3, is DVKVTQSSRYLVKRTGEKVFLECVQDMDHENMFWYRQDPGLGLRLIYFSYDVKMKEKGDIPEGYSVSREKKERFSLILESASTNQTSMYLCASSLIHGTRVPRFGPGTRLTVL.

This sequence joins TRBV12-3 or TRBV12-4 and TRBJ2-1, with 7 bases matching TRBD2. V was pared by 6 bases and J by 9 bases, with 17 bases of the junction left unmatched. This CDR3 region has 16 residues. As DNA, the CDR3 is TGTGCCAGCAGGCCTGAGGGAGGGATGAGTGGTATTGAGCAGTTCTTC. This codes for CASRPEGGMSGIEQFF.

In its sample, this clonotype was seen a few times. This chain links TRBV6-5 with TRBJ2-3, with 9 nucleotides matching TRBD2. J gave up 6 bases and V 5 bases, and 12 bases lay outside the gene matches. Germline V CDR1 and CDR2: MNHEY, SVGAGI. The CDR3 totals 16 residues. Here the CDR3 DNA reads TGTGCCAGCAGTCCCCAAGGGCGGGGGGGCCAGGATACGCAGTATTTT. Its translation is CASSPQGRGGQDTQYF.

The chain couples TRBV4-3 to TRBJ1-6, with D hard to call. This CDR3 region has 15 residues. The V end was cut by 0 bases, the J end by 11 bases, with 14 bases between. CDR1 and CDR2 from the germline V gene are LGHNA and YSLEER. The CDR3 loop is CASSQEWRALAPLHF. CDR3 coding DNA: TGCGCCAGCAGCCAAGAGTGGAGGGCTTTAGCACCCCTCCACTTT.

The genes are TRBV7-9 and TRBJ1-2, with TRBD1 as a possible D gene (5 bases). The germline CDR1 and CDR2 sequences are SEHNR and FQNEAQ (reference sequence). The V end was cut by 1 base, the J end by 3 bases, with 12 bases between. The CDR3 sequence is 15 residues long. In DNA, the CDR3 is TGTGCCAGCAGCTTAGGGGTGGCAGGGCACTATGGCTACACCTTC. It codes for CASSLGVAGHYGYTF.